This T cell receptor beta chain was identified during a study of blood T cells in healthy people across ages. The CDR3 length is 14 residues. Germline V lookup: CDR1 SGHRS, CDR2 YFSETQ. A second PCR of roughly 7 to 11 cycles used a sample-barcoded 5' primer and a J-beta primer mix. TCRdb re-called the 5' RACE reads through MiXCR, storing one row per CDR3 protein. The sample lists some 700,000 distinct CDR3 sequences, about a fifth occurring once. This clonotype was counted a few times. The J gene is TRBJ2-5, the V gene TRBV5-1; D perhaps matches TRBD1 (5 bases). The DNA end favors TRBJ2-7, so the J call may be wrong. The TCR sequence derives from a man in his 70s in good health. Sequenced input: blood. CDR3 loop: CASSLDSVYYEQYF. The CDR3 coding sequence is TGCGCCAGCAGCCTTGACAGCGTATATTACGAGCAGTACTTC.